Below, 28 T cell receptor beta chains from the same sample are listed, as sequenced in a study of technical replicates of blood from a few donors. Sequencing was performed with immunoSEQ multiplex PCR; in TCRdb, only in-frame clones are kept and a portion is missing. Here the sample spans 75,000 to 90,000 clones, over 90% being singletons. The source material was T cells isolated from PBMCs. The receptors were sampled from a human donor in good health.

J is TRBJ2-7 and V is TRBV27; D gene unclear. The germline V gene has CDR1 MNHEY and CDR2 SMNVEV (reference sequence). CDR3 length: 13 amino acids. Trimming stripped 3 bases from V and 0 bases from J, with 6 bases between. The CDR3 region has the DNA TGTGCCAGCAGTTTTGCGGCCTCCTACGAGCAGTACTTC. Its protein product is CASSFAASYEQYF.

The rearrangement joins TRBV10-3 to TRBJ1-4; the D is unclear. Germline V gene sequence: CDR1 ENHRY, CDR2 SYGVKD. Trimming removed 8 bases at V and 0 bases at J, with 7 bases between. The CDR3 is 13 amino acids. The CDR3: CAIQAATNEKLFF. CDR3 nucleotides: TGTGCCATCCAGGCTGCAACTAATGAAAAACTGTTTTTT.

This clone was found a few times. The genes are TRBV19 and TRBJ1-5, with 7 nucleotides matching TRBD1. The germline gives CDR1 LNHDA, CDR2 SQIVND (reference sequence). This CDR3 contains 14 residues. The junction had 12 bases not matched to a gene; V was cut back by 7 bases and J by 9 bases. This CDR3 reads CASTLGQSRWPQHF. As DNA, the CDR3 is TGTGCCAGTACCCTGGGACAGTCAAGGTGGCCCCAGCATTTT.

This rearrangement joins TRBV19 to TRBJ1-2; D is unclear. CDR3 length: 14 amino acids. V was cut by 6 bases and J by 0 bases, with 11 bases left in between. The germline CDR1 and CDR2 sequences are LNHDA and SQIVND (reference sequence). The chain's CDR3 is CASSPSRANYGYTF. The CDR3 region has the DNA TGTGCCAGTAGCCCCTCAAGAGCTAACTATGGCTACACCTTC. Complete variable domain (other parts from reference TRBV19 and TRBJ1-2): DGGITQSPKYLFRKEGQNVTLSCEQNLNHDAMYWYRQDPGQGLRLIYYSQIVNDFQKGDIAEGYSVSREKKESFPLTVTSAQKNPTAFYLCASSPSRANYGYTFGSGTRLTVV.

This chain connects TRBV6-1 to TRBJ1-2; D is unclear. The CDR3 consists of 15 residues. The ends were cut back, 1 base at V and 4 bases at J, with 13 bases in the middle. CDR1 is MNHNS, CDR2 SASEGT, per germline. The CDR3 is CASSEEYSWAYGYTF. As DNA, the CDR3 is TGTGCCAGCAGTGAAGAGTACAGTTGGGCCTATGGCTACACCTTC.

V gene TRBV7-9 combines with J gene TRBJ2-1; D may be TRBD2 (6 bases). This CDR3 is 16 amino acids long. Germline-derived CDR1 and CDR2 are SEHNR and FQNEAQ (reference sequence). The ends were cut back, 5 bases at V and 3 bases at J, with 17 bases in the middle. Written as DNA, the CDR3 is TGTGCCAGCAGCCCTACGACTAGTTATCGCTACAATGAGCAGTTCTTC. This translates into CASSPTTSYRYNEQFF.

In DNA, the CDR3 is TGTGCCAGCAGCGTAGCGTATCTGACAGGGGGCGAAAACACCATATATTTT. This encodes CASSVAYLTGGENTIYF. The chain combines TRBV9 with TRBJ1-3; 10 positions match TRBD1. Germline CDR1 and CDR2: SGDLS and YYNGEE. The CDR3 loop spans 17 amino acids. V was clipped by 0 bases and J by 6 bases; unmatched bases: 9. The variable domain in full, completed from reference TRBV9 and TRBJ1-3, reads DSGVTQTPKHLITATGQRVTLRCSPRSGDLSVYWYQQSLDQGLQFLIQYYNGEERAKGNILERFSAQQFPDLHSELNLSSLELGDSALYFCASSVAYLTGGENTIYFGEGSWLTVV.

V usage is TRBV7-9 and J usage is TRBJ1-1; D is unclear. Germline V gene sequence: CDR1 SEHNR, CDR2 FQNEAQ (reference sequence). Between the trimmed V and J ends, which lost 3 bases and 8 bases, there was a span of 7 bases. The CDR3 is 11 amino acids. CDR3 bases: TGTGCCAGCAGCTTCGCGATAGAAGCTTTCTTT. This gives the protein CASSFAIEAFF.

V gene TRBV23-1 combines with J gene TRBJ1-5, with a weak D call TRBD1 (5 bases). TRBV23-1 falls under the ORF class, with uncertain function. V was cut by 4 bases and J by 0 bases, with 7 bases left in between. The CDR3 is 14 amino acids. CDR3 loop: CASSPQGSNQPQHF. The CDR3 region has the DNA TGCGCCAGCAGTCCTCAGGGTAGCAATCAGCCCCAGCATTTT.

This chain joins TRBV5-1 and TRBJ2-4, with 10 positions matching TRBD2. The CDR3 contains 17 residues. CDR1 is SGHRS and CDR2 is YFSETQ in the germline V gene. The junction had 5 bases not matched to a gene; V was cut back by 2 bases and J by 0 bases. Here the CDR3 reads CASSLKREGLAKNIQYF. The CDR3 nucleotides read TGCGCCAGCAGCTTAAAGCGGGAGGGCCTAGCCAAAAACATTCAGTACTTC.

This chain connects TRBV6-1 to TRBJ2-3; 9 bases align to TRBD2. With V trimmed by 3 bases and J by 1 base, 5 bases remained unmatched. The CDR3 runs 16 residues. The germline V gene encodes CDR1 MNHNS and CDR2 SASEGT. In DNA form, the CDR3 reads TGTGCCAGCAGTGAGGGACTAGCATGGGGCACAGATACGCAGTATTTT. As protein: CASSEGLAWGTDTQYF.

The chain carries TRBV5-6 and TRBJ1-5; D gene unclear. CDR1 is SGHDT, CDR2 YYEEEE, per germline. The CDR3 is 14 residues long. V lost 0 bases and J 7 bases, leaving 11 bases between the germline ends. CDR3 residues: CASSLGRVNQPQHF. The CDR3 bases are TGTGCCAGCAGCTTGGGGAGGGTAAACCAGCCCCAGCATTTT.

The rearrangement joins TRBV19 to TRBJ2-7; D is uncertain. This CDR3 spans 14 amino acids. The germline CDR1 and CDR2 sequences are LNHDA and SQIVND (reference sequence). The V gene lost 4 bases and the J gene lost 1 base, with 11 bases spanning the gap. For the CDR3, the DNA is TGTGCCAGTAGTAGATCTGGCCGATCCTACGAGCAGTACTTC. It encodes CASSRSGRSYEQYF.

The chain recombines TRBV6-1 with TRBJ1-2, with 7 bases aligning to TRBD1. The CDR3 covers 14 residues. V was clipped by 6 bases and J by 4 bases; unmatched bases: 8. Germline V gene sequence: CDR1 MNHNS, CDR2 SASEGT. The CDR3 loop reads CASSPTGALYGYTF. DNA of the CDR3: TGTGCCAGCAGCCCAACAGGGGCCCTCTATGGCTACACCTTC.

The V gene is TRBV7-3, the J gene TRBJ2-1; 10 bases are a match to TRBD2. CDR1 and CDR2 (germline): SGHTA, FQGTGA. J gave up 4 bases and V 5 bases, and 2 bases lay outside the gene matches. The length of the CDR3 is 14 residues. This chain's CDR3 is CASSPSGSYNEQFF. Here the CDR3 DNA reads TGTGCCAGCAGCCCTAGCGGGAGTTACAATGAGCAGTTCTTC.

This clone was seen a handful of times. The V and J genes are TRBV6-4 and TRBJ2-3; 7 bases map to TRBD1. Germline V lookup: CDR1 MRHNA, CDR2 SNTAGT. J was trimmed by 2 bases and V by 3 bases; bases with no gene match: 2. The CDR3 consists of 14 residues. The CDR3 sequence is CASSETGNTDTQYF. The CDR3 DNA is TGTGCCAGCAGTGAGACAGGGAACACAGATACGCAGTATTTT.

This clone was seen a handful of times. This chain links TRBV30 with TRBJ1-1; 9 bases map to TRBD1. In germline, CDR1 is GTSNPN, CDR2 SVGIG (reference sequence). Losses at the gene ends were 2 bases for V and 7 bases for J; bases not matched to a gene: 5. The CDR3 has 13 residues. The CDR3 DNA reads TGTGCCTGGAGTACCGGGACAGGGTATGAAGCTTTCTTT. Its translation: CAWSTGTGYEAFF. The whole variable domain, remainder taken from reference TRBV30 and TRBJ1-1, is SQTIHQWPATLVQPVGSPLSLECTVEGTSNPNLYWYRQAAGRGLQLLFYSVGIGQISSEVPQNLSASRPQDRQFILSSKKLLLSDSGFYLCAWSTGTGYEAFFGQGTRLTVV.

The rearrangement links TRBV30 to TRBJ1-1; 7 nucleotides agree with TRBD1. This CDR3 has 14 residues. The V gene end was trimmed by 4 bases and the J gene end by 10 bases; junction bases not matched to a gene: 15. Germline CDR1 GTSNPN, CDR2 SVGIG (reference sequence). Here the CDR3 reads CAWTGGYNATGAFF. Here the CDR3 DNA reads TGTGCCTGGACAGGGGGGTACAACGCGACAGGAGCTTTCTTT.

The chain links TRBV10-3 to TRBJ1-5; no clear D. Trimming took 0 bases from V and 5 from J, leaving 5 bases between them. Germline CDR1 and CDR2: ENHRY and SYGVKD. CDR3 size: 13 residues. The CDR3 spells CAISESRDQPQHF. In DNA, the CDR3 is TGTGCCATCAGTGAGTCGAGGGATCAGCCCCAGCATTTT.

This chain uses TRBV5-8 with TRBJ2-7; possible D gene TRBD2, 5 bases. Germline V gene data show CDR1 as SGHTS and CDR2 as YDEGEE. The V gene lost 2 bases and the J gene lost 9 bases, with 15 bases spanning the gap. This CDR3 spans 13 amino acids. CDR3: CASSFLAPRVQYF. CDR3 bases: TGTGCCAGCAGCTTTCTAGCCCCCCGAGTGCAGTACTTC.

The J gene is TRBJ2-7, the V gene TRBV7-2; TRBD2 agrees at 7 bases. The CDR3 length is 15 residues. With V trimmed by 0 bases and J by 2 bases, 4 bases remained unmatched. From germline, CDR1 is SGHTA and CDR2 FQGNSA. For the CDR3, the DNA is TGTGCCAGCAGCTTAGCCAGCGGGATCCCCTACGAGCAGTACTTC. Translated, it gives CASSLASGIPYEQYF. The variable domain in full, completed from reference TRBV7-2 and TRBJ2-7, reads GAGVSQSPSNKVTEKGKDVELRCDPISGHTALYWYRQSLGQGLEFLIYFQGNSAPDKSGLPSDRFSAERTGGSVSTLTIQRTQQEDSAVYLCASSLASGIPYEQYFGPGTRLTVT.

This clone has a single count. The V gene is TRBV2, the J gene TRBJ2-7, with D possibly matching TRBD2 (6 bases). V was shortened by 11 bases and J by 0 bases, with 17 bases between the two germline ends. The CDR3 is 14 residues long. Germline CDR1 SNHLY, CDR2 FYNNEI. CDR3 coding DNA: TGTGCCGGGCCTTGGGGAGGAAGCTCCTACGAGCAGTACTTC. Its translation is CAGPWGGSSYEQYF.

Details on this clone: A junction boundary mismatches the germline segment, possibly from a read error. V and J are TRBV19 and TRBJ2-1; 7 bases agree with TRBD2. The CDR3 spans 16 residues. The germline gives CDR1 LNHDA, CDR2 SQIVND (reference sequence). The CDR3 DNA reads TGTGCCAGTAGGGTGGGCGGGGAGCAGGGAGGGAGCGGGGTCGTCTTC. Amino acid sequence: CASRVGGEQGGSGVVF.

With respect to this clone: Other DNA variants within this sample encode the same CDR3. The chain has TRBV9 and TRBJ2-7, with D hard to call. The CDR3 runs to 13 residues. Germline-derived CDR1 and CDR2 are SGDLS and YYNGEE. V was trimmed by 0 bases and J by 1 base, leaving 5 bases between them. In DNA form, the CDR3 reads TGTGCCAGCAGCGTAGGGAGTTCCTACGAGCAGTACTTC. The encoded protein is CASSVGSSYEQYF.

The chain combines TRBV6-4 with TRBJ2-1; D perhaps matches TRBD2 (6 bases). This CDR3 is built from 13 residues. CDR1 is MRHNA and CDR2 is SNTAGT in the germline V gene. Trimming took 5 bases from V and 6 from J, leaving 11 bases between them. The CDR3 region has the DNA TGTGCCAGCAGTTCGACTAGTCGCAATGAGCAGTTCTTC. The encoded protein is CASSSTSRNEQFF.

The CDR3 sequence: CAYIDRVGTEAFF. For the CDR3, the DNA is TGTGCCTACATAGACAGGGTCGGCACTGAAGCTTTCTTT. The chain recombines TRBV30 with TRBJ1-1; TRBD1 matches at 7 bases. The CDR3 loop spans 13 amino acids. Germline loops: CDR1 GTSNPN, CDR2 SVGIG (reference sequence). V was clipped by 7 bases and J by 4 bases; unmatched bases: 9.

The gene calls are TRBV19 and TRBJ1-1; D unclear. There are 14 residues in the CDR3. Per germline, CDR1 LNHDA and CDR2 SQIVND (reference sequence). V shed 4 bases and J shed 1 base, with 10 bases lying between them. The CDR3: CASSKLTGNTEAFF. CDR3 DNA sequence: TGTGCCAGTAGTAAATTGACGGGGAACACTGAAGCTTTCTTT.

This clone appeared once. The V gene is TRBV6-4, the J gene TRBJ1-6; D is possibly TRBD1 (5 bases). Trimming took 6 bases from V and 10 from J, leaving 19 bases between them. The germline V gene has CDR1 MRHNA and CDR2 SNTAGT. The CDR3 extends over 15 amino acids. The CDR3 is CASSLSNSEGSPLHF. The CDR3 coding sequence is TGTGCCAGCAGCTTGTCTAATTCGGAGGGGTCACCCCTCCACTTT.